The entry that follows covers one TCR beta chain sequence. Antigen: not known. Profiling relied on immunoSEQ multiplex PCR, and the TCRdb table lists in-frame clones only, not all of them. The sample consists of a few million clones, around 93% of them appearing once. With V trimmed by 3 bases and J by 7 bases, 7 bases remained unmatched. Germline V CDR1 and CDR2: SGHNT, YYREEE (reference sequence). CDR3 length: 15 residues. This sample is drawn from a study of shared clonotypes between healthy human individuals. Study findings and constraints: Larger richness was generally estimated for naive than memory subsets.

The source is a man younger than 35 in good health. Some clones in this sample may be carry-over from other donors' samples. Sequencing input: naive CD4+ T cells from PBMCs. Specified subset: CD45RA+ positively selected. The chain employs TRBV5-4 and TRBJ1-4; 9 bases agree with TRBD1. CDR3 loop: CASSSPGQGGEKLFF. The CDR3 DNA is TGTGCCAGCAGCTCCCCGGGACAGGGAGGTGAAAAACTGTTTTTT. Supplemented by reference TRBV5-4 and TRBJ1-4, the full variable domain reads ETGVTQSPTHLIKTRGQQVTLRCSSQSGHNTVSWYQQALGQGPQFIFQYYREEENGRGNFPPRFSGLQFPNYSSELNVNALELDDSALYLCASSSPGQGGEKLFFGSGTQLSVL.